A selection of T cell receptor beta chains follows, all from one sample in a study of T cell repertoires in cytomegalovirus infection. TCRdb reprocessed the reads via MiXCR and lists one record per CDR3 protein. This table holds around 260,000 distinct CDR3 sequences, more than 20% found once. The sequenced sample was PBMCs. These receptors all stem from a human donor in good health (CMV status not recorded). Some clones in this sample may be carry-over from other donors' samples. Both conserved end residues are part of each CDR3. The order of the fields is D gene, V gene, clone size, J gene, CDR3 protein, CDR3 DNA. A D gene is named only where the DNA matches it firmly. Rows may omit the clone size; those that give it use once, few, many or a size class.

TRBD1,TRBV25-1,.,TRBJ1-1,CASSTFGQGPTEAFF,TGTGCCAGCAGTACCTTTGGACAGGGGCCCACTGAAGCTTTCTTT
TRBD1,TRBV20-1,.,TRBJ1-5,CSASRDREAQPQHF,TGCAGTGCTAGCCGGGACAGGGAAGCTCAGCCCCAGCATTTT
TRBD2,TRBV7-8,many,TRBJ2-1,CASSLAASGRIQFF,TGTGCCAGCAGCTTAGCAGCTAGCGGGAGGATTCAGTTCTTC
.,TRBV12-3/TRBV12-4,.,TRBJ2-5,CASSNGALSRETQYF,TGTGCCAGCAGTAATGGGGCTTTAAGTCGGGAGACCCAGTACTTC
.,TRBV7-2,few,TRBJ2-7,CASSPSLFSYEQYF,TGTGCCAGCAGCCCCAGTCTGTTCTCCTACGAGCAGTACTTC
.,TRBV12-3/TRBV12-4,.,TRBJ1-5,CASSGRPDQPQHF,TGTGCCAGCAGTGGACGGCCTGATCAGCCCCAGCATTTT
TRBD1,TRBV30,few,TRBJ2-7,CAWSVAGTGVALGSYEQYF,TGTGCCTGGAGTGTAGCCGGGACAGGGGTGGCCCTTGGGTCCTACGAGCAGTACTTC
.,TRBV18,.,TRBJ2-7,CASSPGRRYEQYF,TGTGCCAGCTCACCTGGCAGACGCTACGAGCAGTACTTC
.,TRBV7-2,many,TRBJ1-5,CASSARTGQNQPQHF,TGTGCCAGCAGCGCGAGAACAGGGCAAAATCAGCCCCAGCATTTT
.,TRBV5-1,few,TRBJ2-1,CASSSTTGNEQFF,TGCGCCAGCAGCTCGACTACAGGAAATGAGCAGTTCTTC
.,TRBV7-2,many,TRBJ1-6,CASSLGRRGASNSPLHF,TGTGCCAGCAGCTTAGGGAGGCGGGGGGCGAGTAATTCACCCCTCCACTTT
.,TRBV28,.,TRBJ2-1,CASSPGVDTNNEQFF,TGTGCCAGCAGTCCCGGTGTGGACACAAACAATGAGCAGTTCTTC
TRBD1,TRBV20-1,few,TRBJ2-7,CSARLGQALSYEQYF,TGCAGTGCTAGACTCGGACAGGCCCTCTCCTACGAGCAGTACTTC
TRBD1,TRBV7-6,many,TRBJ1-2,CASSLGTAENYGYTF,TGTGCCAGCAGCCTGGGGACAGCGGAGAACTATGGCTACACCTTC
.,TRBV28,.,TRBJ2-2,CASSTRGVARPGELFF,TGTGCCAGCAGCACAAGGGGGGTCGCCCGCCCCGGGGAGCTGTTTTTT
.,TRBV7-2,.,TRBJ2-2,CASSLARSTGELFF,TGTGCCAGCAGCTTAGCCCGGTCCACCGGGGAGCTGTTTTTT
.,TRBV7-9,.,TRBJ1-5,CASSLLTYPDSNQPQHF,TGTGCCAGCAGCTTATTAACGTATCCGGATAGCAATCAGCCCCAGCATTTT
.,TRBV18,few,TRBJ1-5,CASSPKEGNQPQHF,TGTGCCAGCTCACCAAAGGAGGGGAATCAGCCCCAGCATTTT
TRBD1,TRBV12-3/TRBV12-4,few,TRBJ1-5,CASSSSGGGQPQHF,TGTGCCAGCAGTTCCTCAGGGGGAGGTCAGCCCCAGCATTTT
.,TRBV7-2,many,TRBJ1-5,CASSLYQGGNQPQHF,TGTGCCAGCAGCTTATATCAGGGTGGCAATCAGCCCCAGCATTTT
.,TRBV10-3,.,TRBJ1-1,CAIMGGGQGTEAFF,TGTGCCATCATGGGGGGGGGGCAAGGGACTGAAGCTTTCTTT
.,TRBV7-2,few,TRBJ2-7,CASSFSPTQGEQYF,TGTGCCAGCAGCTTTTCCCCGACGCAGGGGGAGCAGTACTTC
TRBD1,TRBV29-1,.,TRBJ2-2,CSGAGTANTGELFF,TGCAGCGGCGCCGGGACAGCAAACACCGGGGAGCTGTTTTTT
.,TRBV7-9,.,TRBJ2-3,CASSLNSQRYGQYF,TGTGCCAGCAGCTTAAATAGCCAGAGGTATGGGCAGTATTTT
.,TRBV2,few,TRBJ2-4,CASSDLGLTANIQYF,TGTGCCAGCAGTGATTTGGGGCTGACGGCTAACATTCAGTACTTC
.,TRBV12-3/TRBV12-4,few,TRBJ2-5,CASSLEGLQETQYF,TGTGCCAGCAGTTTAGAGGGCCTCCAAGAGACCCAGTACTTC
.,TRBV14,.,TRBJ2-5,CASSQQRYGGTQYF,TGTGCCAGCAGCCAACAGAGATACGGGGGGACCCAGTACTTC
TRBD2,TRBV2,.,TRBJ2-7,CASRPRLADFYEQYF,TGTGCCAGCAGGCCTAGACTAGCGGATTTCTACGAGCAGTACTTC
TRBD1,TRBV19,few,TRBJ2-1,CASSATGGSYNEQFF,TGTGCCAGTAGTGCTACAGGGGGGTCCTACAATGAGCAGTTCTTC
TRBD1,TRBV28,.,TRBJ2-7,CASSRRQGVDEQYF,TGTGCCAGCAGTAGGAGACAGGGGGTGGACGAGCAGTACTTC
TRBD1,TRBV5-6,.,TRBJ2-3,CASSLDRGRRTDTQYF,TGTGCCAGCAGCTTAGACAGGGGAAGAAGGACAGATACGCAGTATTTT
.,TRBV11-3,few,TRBJ2-7,CASSLTIGRVSYEQYF,TGTGCCAGCAGCTTAACGATAGGAAGAGTTTCCTACGAGCAGTACTTC
.,TRBV18,few,TRBJ1-2,CASSPGVERGKGYTF,TGTGCCAGCTCACCAGGGGTAGAAAGGGGAAAAGGCTACACCTTC
.,TRBV7-2,many,TRBJ1-1,CASRPGMNTEAFF,TGTGCCAGCAGGCCGGGGATGAACACTGAAGCTTTCTTT
.,TRBV7-2,few,TRBJ2-1,CASSLSGVNEQFF,TGTGCCAGCAGCCTATCGGGAGTCAATGAGCAGTTCTTC
.,TRBV6-2/TRBV6-3,many,TRBJ2-3,CASSASLGGIRTDTQYF,TGTGCCAGCAGTGCCTCCCTCGGCGGAATCCGCACAGATACGCAGTATTTT
TRBD1,TRBV7-2,few,TRBJ1-3,CASSFRQGLSGSGNTIYF,TGTGCCAGCAGCTTTCGACAGGGACTATCCGGCTCTGGAAACACCATATATTTT
.,TRBV7-2,many,TRBJ1-1,CASSSRTGEAFF,TGTGCCAGCAGCTCCAGGACTGGTGAGGCTTTCTTT
TRBD1,TRBV7-2,many,TRBJ2-5,CASSWGQKETQYF,TGTGCCAGCAGCTGGGGACAGAAAGAGACCCAGTACTTC
TRBD1,TRBV7-3,many,TRBJ1-2,CASSPPGQGYGYTF,TGTGCCAGCAGCCCACCAGGACAGGGCTATGGCTACACCTTC
.,TRBV12-3/TRBV12-4,.,TRBJ1-5,CASSSSRSGNQPQHF,TGTGCCAGCAGTTCGTCCCGGTCGGGCAATCAGCCCCAGCATTTT
TRBD1,TRBV12-3/TRBV12-4,.,TRBJ1-1,CASSLAQGQGAFF,TGTGCCAGCAGTTTAGCACAGGGACAGGGAGCTTTCTTT
.,TRBV7-6,many,TRBJ2-3,CASAGSDLDFTDTQYF,TGTGCCAGCGCGGGTAGCGACTTAGATTTCACAGATACGCAGTATTTT